A single sample gave rise to the 26 T cell receptor beta chains below, sequenced in a study of shared clonotypes between healthy human individuals. Repertoires were generated with immunoSEQ multiplex PCR, while TCRdb's copy carries only in-frame clones and drops some. Of about 2.4 million clones listed, 93% are singletons. What was sequenced was naive CD4+ T cells from PBMCs. Described subset: CD45RA+ positively selected. The receptors derive from a man aged 18-30 years in good health. Some clones in this sample may be carry-over from other donors' samples.

This clone has a single count. This chain uses TRBV5-4 with TRBJ2-2, with 7 bases that match TRBD1. The CDR3 has 15 residues. Trimming at V came to 4 bases and at J to 6 bases, leaving 9 bases not matched to a gene. In germline, CDR1 is SGHNT, CDR2 YYREEE (reference sequence). The CDR3 loop is CASSITGQLAGELFF. The CDR3 DNA reads as TGTGCCAGCAGCATAACGGGACAGCTGGCCGGGGAGCTGTTTTTT.

This clone has a single count. V and J are TRBV6-1 and TRBJ2-7, with a tentative D call TRBD1 (5 bases). With 4 bases removed from V and 3 bases from J, the gap between germline ends came to 7 bases. This CDR3 has 12 amino acids. Per the germline V gene, CDR1 is MNHNS and CDR2 is SASEGT. The CDR3: CASSAQDYEQYF. CDR3 bases: TGTGCCAGCAGTGCACAGGACTACGAGCAGTACTTC.

The rearrangement links TRBV23-1 to TRBJ2-7; no definite D call. TRBV23-1 falls under the ORF class, with uncertain function. Between the trimmed V and J ends, which lost 10 bases and 5 bases, there was a span of 21 bases. The CDR3 runs 14 residues. The CDR3 region is CAILGIPVGHEQYF. Written as DNA, the CDR3 is TGCGCCATCTTGGGGATCCCGGTGGGCCACGAGCAGTACTTC.

This clone was seen once. In the same sample, other DNA sequences code for this CDR3. The V gene is TRBV28, the J gene TRBJ2-7, with 8 bases fitting TRBD2. Unmatched junction bases numbered 7, after V lost 7 bases and J lost 2 bases. The CDR3 spans 14 residues. Looked up from germline, CDR1 is MDHEN and CDR2 is SYDVKM. CDR3 DNA sequence: TGTGCCAGCACCCGAACTAGCGGAACCTACGAGCAGTACTTC. Its translation: CASTRTSGTYEQYF.

The CDR3 sequence: CASSFMGEQYF. The CDR3 coding sequence is TGTGCCAGCAGCTTCATGGGCGAGCAGTACTTC. The J gene is TRBJ2-7, the V gene TRBV7-2; D call uncertain. The CDR3 is 11 amino acids. V was shortened by 3 bases and J by 6 bases, with 6 bases between the two germline ends. Germline-derived CDR1 and CDR2 are SGHTA and FQGNSA.

CDR3 loop: CASSLSGGTSEQYF. The CDR3 nucleotides read TGTGCCAGCAGTTTAAGCGGCGGGACGAGCGAGCAGTACTTC. The chain couples TRBV27 to TRBJ2-7, with a tentative D call TRBD2 (6 bases). The V end lost 2 bases, the J end lost 6 bases, and 14 bases lay between the germline ends. The germline V gene has CDR1 MNHEY and CDR2 SMNVEV (reference sequence). The CDR3 has 14 amino acids.

The chain has TRBV6-1 and TRBJ1-2; D is uncertain. CDR1 is MNHNS, CDR2 SASEGT, per germline. V was shortened by 3 bases and J by 8 bases, with 13 bases between the two germline ends. The CDR3 totals 13 residues. The CDR3 region is CASSEAGYGGYTF. CDR3 DNA: TGTGCCAGCAGTGAGGCGGGGTACGGCGGCTACACCTTC.

The V call is TRBV14, the J call TRBJ2-2; tentative D call: TRBD2 (6 bases). V was trimmed by 6 bases and J by 6 bases, leaving 17 bases between them. Germline V CDR1 and CDR2: SGHDN, FVKESK. This CDR3 is built from 15 residues. The CDR3 DNA sequence: TGTGCCAGCAGTGAGCTTACGGGAGCGGCCGGGGAGCTGTTTTTT. This sequence encodes CASSELTGAAGELFF.

This clone was seen just once. The identical CDR3 is also encoded by other nucleotide sequences in the sample. This chain uses TRBV18 with TRBJ2-5, with a weak D call TRBD1 (6 bases). This CDR3 is 14 amino acids long. Deletions cut 1 base from V and 5 bases from J, with 11 bases between. Germline V gives CDR1 KGHSH, CDR2 LQKENI. The CDR3 sequence is CASSPLDRGETQYF. The CDR3 nucleotides are TGTGCCAGCTCACCACTGGACAGAGGGGAGACCCAGTACTTC.

The chain employs TRBV6-6 and TRBJ2-1; either TRBD1 or TRBD2 may fit D (6 bases each). Germline loops: CDR1 MNHNY, CDR2 SVGAGI (reference sequence). V was shortened by 7 bases and J by 7 bases, with 17 bases between the two germline ends. This CDR3 has 14 residues. The CDR3 spells CASTPRGEQNEQFF. CDR3 bases: TGTGCCAGCACCCCGAGGGGGGAACAGAATGAGCAGTTCTTC.

This chain uses TRBV29-1 with TRBJ1-4; D might be TRBD1 (6 bases). The CDR3 length is 13 residues. Trimming left V 5 bases short and J 3 bases short, with 10 bases between. Germline CDR1 is SQVTM and CDR2 is ANQGSEA. The CDR3 is CSVSNRANEKLFF. The CDR3 DNA reads TGCAGCGTTTCTAACAGGGCTAATGAAAAACTGTTTTTT.

CDR3 loop: CASRPRGRQLYEQYF. The CDR3 DNA sequence: TGTGCCAGCAGGCCTCGCGGGAGGCAGCTCTACGAGCAGTACTTC. This chain links TRBV28 with TRBJ2-7; 8 nucleotides align to TRBD2. The junction had 10 bases not matched to a gene; V was cut back by 6 bases and J by 3 bases. The CDR3 runs 15 residues. CDR1 is MDHEN, CDR2 SYDVKM, per germline.

On this clone: The identical CDR3 is also encoded by other nucleotide sequences in the sample. This rearrangement joins TRBV7-3 to TRBJ2-1; 13 bases are a match to TRBD2. This CDR3 is built from 15 residues. Germline values: CDR1 SGHTA, CDR2 FQGTGA. Trimming at V came to 2 bases and at J to 9 bases, leaving 4 bases not matched to a gene. DNA for the CDR3: TGTGCCAGCAGCTTAGGGACTAGCGGGAAGGGTGAGCAGTTCTTC. It is translated as CASSLGTSGKGEQFF.

The rearrangement uses TRBV7-9 and TRBJ2-5; D gene unclear. CDR3 length: 14 residues. Trimming cost V 0 bases and J 4 bases, with 9 bases left between them. The V gene's germline CDR1 is SEHNR and CDR2 FQNEAQ (reference sequence). The CDR3 loop is CASSLAREAETQYF. The CDR3 DNA reads TGTGCCAGCAGCTTAGCGCGTGAGGCAGAGACCCAGTACTTC.

Details on this clone: Within the sample, other DNA sequences also encode this same CDR3. The rearrangement joins TRBV5-6 to TRBJ1-1; unclear D gene. V was shortened by 2 bases and J by 2 bases, with 7 bases between the two germline ends. Germline CDR1 is SGHDT and CDR2 is YYEEEE. There are 13 residues in the CDR3. CDR3 in amino acids: CASSFYLNTEAFF. DNA of the CDR3: TGTGCCAGCAGCTTTTACCTAAACACTGAAGCTTTCTTT.

This rearrangement joins TRBV7-2 to TRBJ2-3; D is uncertain. The CDR3 has 15 residues. CDR1 and CDR2 (germline): SGHTA, FQGNSA. Between the trimmed V and J ends, which lost 2 bases and 1 base, there was a span of 10 bases. Here the CDR3 reads CASSLQTIGTDTQYF. CDR3 nucleotide sequence: TGTGCCAGCAGCTTACAGACAATTGGCACAGATACGCAGTATTTT.

This rearrangement joins TRBV21-1 to TRBJ2-7; the table calls TRBD2, which could not be checked here. TRBV21-1 is shown as a pseudogene. There are 19 residues in the CDR3. The CDR3: CASSKEASGRGSLAYEQYF. CDR3 nucleotide sequence: TGTGCCAGCAGCAAAGAAGCTAGCGGGAGGGGATCCTTAGCCTACGAGCAGTACTTC.

The chain has TRBV7-2 and TRBJ2-7; D not certain. CDR1 is SGHTA and CDR2 is FQGNSA in the germline V gene. V lost 5 bases, J lost 2 bases, and 16 bases lay in between. This CDR3 contains 15 residues. CDR3: CASSISVGRTYEQYF. The CDR3 nucleotides are TGTGCCAGCAGCATCTCCGTGGGTCGCACCTACGAGCAGTACTTC.

V is TRBV2 and J is TRBJ2-1; TRBD1 aligns across 8 bases. This CDR3 has 15 amino acids. V was clipped by 8 bases and J by 7 bases; unmatched bases: 13. Per germline, CDR1 SNHLY and CDR2 FYNNEI. CDR3 residues: CASLLDQGAWNEQFF. CDR3 bases: TGTGCCAGCCTCCTCGACCAGGGGGCTTGGAATGAGCAGTTCTTC.

The rearrangement links TRBV7-2 to TRBJ2-7, with 9 bases aligning to TRBD1. The J segment lost 4 bases and the V segment lost 3 bases, leaving 13 bases of the junction unmatched. Germline assignment: CDR1 SGHTA and CDR2 FQGNSA. This CDR3 contains 17 residues. The CDR3 DNA reads TGTGCCAGCAGCTTCAAAGCCCCCGGGACAGGGATTTACGAGCAGTACTTC. This encodes CASSFKAPGTGIYEQYF.

The chain combines TRBV7-9 with TRBJ1-3; no clear D gene. Germline-derived CDR1 and CDR2 are SEHNR and FQNEAQ (reference sequence). The CDR3 consists of 15 residues. V lost 8 bases to trimming and J lost 4 bases, with 18 bases between them. CDR3 DNA sequence: TGTGCCAGCGGGTCCGGGATGGAGCGGGGAAACACCATATATTTT. Translating it yields CASGSGMERGNTIYF.

The chain links TRBV5-4 to TRBJ2-5, with 10 positions matching TRBD2. The V and J ends lost 4 bases and 4 bases, in that order; junction bases with no gene match: 7. Germline CDR1 reads SGHNT; CDR2 reads YYREEE (reference sequence). The CDR3 totals 15 residues. CDR3 DNA sequence: TGTGCCAGCAGCCTAATAGCGGGAGGCAGAGAGACCCAGTACTTC. This encodes CASSLIAGGRETQYF.

This clone was found a few times. In the same sample, other DNA sequences code for this CDR3. V is TRBV7-9 and J is TRBJ1-2, with D perhaps matching TRBD1 (6 bases). The CDR3 has 13 residues. Trimming took 1 base from V and 4 from J, leaving 7 bases between them. Germline CDR1 reads SEHNR; CDR2 reads FQNEAQ (reference sequence). DNA of the CDR3: TGTGCCAGCAGCTTAGAACAGGGCTATGGCTACACCTTC. It yields the protein CASSLEQGYGYTF.

The chain uses TRBV11-2 and TRBJ2-7, with 10 bases identical to TRBD1. Trimming took 3 bases from V and 0 from J; bases not matched to a gene: 2. CDR1 SGHAT and CDR2 FQNNGV come from the germline V gene. The CDR3 sequence is 15 residues long. CDR3 region: CASSFRTGGSYEQYF. The CDR3 region has the DNA TGTGCCAGCAGCTTCCGGACAGGGGGCTCCTACGAGCAGTACTTC.

Worth noting for this clone: Other DNA sequences from this sample encode an identical CDR3 as well. This chain links TRBV18 with TRBJ2-1, with 7 bases matching TRBD1. This CDR3 spans 15 amino acids. The germline gives CDR1 KGHSH, CDR2 LQKENI. J lost 0 bases, V lost 3 bases, and 2 bases had no gene match. This chain's CDR3 is CASSPDRSSYNEQFF. Here the CDR3 DNA reads TGTGCCAGCTCACCGGACAGGAGCTCCTACAATGAGCAGTTCTTC.

V usage is TRBV14 and J usage is TRBJ2-7; TRBD1 matches 10 bases. From germline, CDR1 is SGHDN and CDR2 FVKESK. After removal of 2 bases from V and 3 bases from J, the junction contained 13 bases not matched to a gene. The CDR3 contains 18 residues. This chain's CDR3 is CASSQSSSVTGGLYEQYF. CDR3 nucleotide sequence: TGTGCCAGCAGCCAAAGCTCAAGTGTGACAGGGGGCCTCTACGAGCAGTACTTC.